This TCR beta chain was identified during a study of T cell responses to AZD1222 COVID-19 vaccine. Turning to the study itself: Pooling covered second doses at about 4 or about 12 weeks. Whole-study results and caveats: The donor group comprised mostly white British people and more females; the analysis possibly underestimated clonal diversity. Spike-specific TCR repertoires showed rising breadth and depth after two AZD1222 doses. AZD1222 recipients seropositive at baseline numbered only five to seven.

Only in-frame clones appear in the TCRdb table, and some are missing; sequencing was by immunoSEQ multiplex PCR. In the table there are 150,000 or so clones, about nine tenths of which are singletons. Per the germline V gene, CDR1 is MNHEY and CDR2 is SVGAGI. V dropped 0 bases and J dropped 4 bases, with 9 bases sitting between them. The CDR3 runs 15 residues. Concerning this clone itself: Its target is not known.

The TCR was taken from an adult in good health. Sample: peripheral blood, taken on day 0 of AZD1222 vaccination. The chain is built from TRBV6-5 and TRBJ2-2; maybe TRBD2 (6 bases). The CDR3 DNA reads TGTGCCAGCAGTTACTCGCTGGGGGGCACCGGGGAGCTGTTTTTT. It codes for CASSYSLGGTGELFF.